This TCR beta chain was sequenced during a study of T-cell reconstitution after alpha-beta-depleted transplantation in children. Unique molecular identifiers were incorporated during preparation of the TCRbeta library. Each CDR3 protein gets one entry after TCRdb re-called the PCR reads with MiXCR. The profile covers some 450,000 distinct CDR3 sequences, with over 40% appearing a single time and 25% to 30% taken by the ten largest. There are 13 residues in the CDR3. Trimming took 6 bases from V and 1 from J, leaving 11 bases between them. Germline V gene lookup returns CDR1 SGHKS and CDR2 YYEKEE (reference sequence).

The gene calls are TRBV5-5 and TRBJ2-7; the D gene is possibly TRBD1 (6 bases). Here the sequenced sample was PBMCs, taken before TCRalphabeta/CD19-depleted stem cell transplant. The clonotype comes from a girl aged 2-10 years with aplastic anemia, due to receive a stem cell transplant. CDR3 protein: CASNRAGSYEQYF. The CDR3 coding sequence is TGTGCCAGCAACAGGGCAGGTTCCTACGAGCAGTACTTC.